What follows are 16 T cell receptor beta chains derived from one specimen sequenced in a study of blood T cell repertoires in COVID-19. Libraries were prepared by immunoSEQ multiplex PCR; TCRdb keeps only in-frame clonotypes and omits some of them. The repertoire has about 200,000 clones, roughly 90% of them found once; the top ten carry around 0.76%. The sample consisted of peripheral blood. These receptors all stem from a woman between 65 and 79 years old with acute or convalescent COVID-19.

The CDR3 region is CASRLTSGGTDTQYF. CDR3 DNA: TGTGCCAGCAGGCTTACTAGCGGGGGGACAGATACGCAGTATTTT. The chain links TRBV5-4 to TRBJ2-3; 12 nucleotides match TRBD2. The CDR3 runs to 15 residues. The J segment lost 3 bases and the V segment lost 5 bases, leaving 4 bases of the junction unmatched. Germline CDR1 is SGHNT and CDR2 is YYREEE (reference sequence).

This clone occurred once. The chain recombines TRBV18 with TRBJ2-1; tentatively, D is TRBD1 (5 bases). Trimming left V 5 bases short and J 6 bases short, with 14 bases between. Germline V gene data show CDR1 as KGHSH and CDR2 as LQKENI. This CDR3 comprises 14 residues. The CDR3 DNA is TGTGCCAGCTCATCTATAGACAGCCTCAATGAGCAGTTCTTC. Amino acid sequence: CASSSIDSLNEQFF.

V is TRBV3-1 (or the pseudogene TRBV3-2) and J is TRBJ1-2; no clear D gene. The ends were cut back, 0 bases at V and 9 bases at J, with 8 bases in the middle. Germline-derived CDR1 and CDR2 are LGHDT and YNNKEL (reference sequence). This CDR3 spans 12 amino acids. The CDR3 bases are TGTGCCAGCAGCCAAGATCTCGGGAGCTACACCTTC. The encoded protein is CASSQDLGSYTF.

The CDR3 DNA sequence: TGCGCGACAGGTACTAGCACAGATACGCAGTATTTT. It codes for CATGTSTDTQYF. V is TRBV10-1 and J is TRBJ2-3; TRBD1 is a possible D gene (6 bases). Germline values: CDR1 WNHNN, CDR2 SYGVQD (reference sequence). CDR3 length equals 12 residues.

As DNA, the CDR3 is TGTGCCAGCAGCCTTCAGGCCGAGCAGTACTTC. It codes for CASSLQAEQYF. The V and J genes are TRBV5-4 and TRBJ2-7; D gene ambiguous. This CDR3 has 11 residues. The V end was cut by 4 bases, the J end by 6 bases, with 8 bases between. Germline V gene data show CDR1 as SGHNT and CDR2 as YYREEE (reference sequence).

The table lists this clone with a few counts. The chain combines TRBV14 with TRBJ1-1; 7 nucleotides agree with TRBD1. The CDR3 is 13 residues long. V lost 4 bases and J lost 5; bases outside the gene matches: 4. CDR1 SGHDN and CDR2 FVKESK come from the germline V gene. The CDR3 reads CASSRSGGTEAFF. CDR3 nucleotides: TGTGCCAGCAGCCGATCAGGGGGGACTGAAGCTTTCTTT.

J is TRBJ1-4 and V is TRBV5-1; D call uncertain. CDR3 length: 15 amino acids. Per the germline V gene, CDR1 is SGHRS and CDR2 is YFSETQ. The V and J ends lost 0 bases and 2 bases respectively, with 8 bases between them. In DNA, the CDR3 is TGCGCCAGCAGCTTGGTGGCCGGGACTAATGAAAAACTGTTTTTT. This codes for CASSLVAGTNEKLFF. The full variable domain, in which reference TRBV5-1 and TRBJ1-4 provide the parts outside the CDR3, is KAGVTQTPRYLIKTRGQQVTLSCSPISGHRSVSWYQQTPGQGLQFLFEYFSETQRNKGNFPGRFSGRQFSNSRSEMNVSTLELGDSALYLCASSLVAGTNEKLFFGSGTQLSVL.

The rearrangement links TRBV2 to TRBJ1-5; 7 nucleotides agree with TRBD1. V was pared by 6 bases and J by 2 bases, with 7 bases of the junction left unmatched. Looked up from germline, CDR1 is SNHLY and CDR2 is FYNNEI. This CDR3 is built from 15 residues. CDR3 in amino acids: CASRTTGTGNQPQHF. CDR3 nucleotides: TGTGCCAGCAGAACGACAGGGACGGGCAATCAGCCCCAGCATTTT.

The chain couples TRBV5-4 to TRBJ1-2; TRBD1 might be the D (6 bases). CDR1 is SGHNT, CDR2 YYREEE, per germline (reference sequence). With 3 bases removed from V and 3 bases from J, the gap between germline ends came to 15 bases. The CDR3 consists of 15 residues. In DNA, the CDR3 is TGTGCCAGCAGCTCCGGACAGCCTTCCGACTATGGCTACACCTTC. It yields the protein CASSSGQPSDYGYTF. Looking up the rest from reference TRBV5-4 and TRBJ1-2 gives the full variable domain: ETGVTQSPTHLIKTRGQQVTLRCSSQSGHNTVSWYQQALGQGPQFIFQYYREEENGRGNFPPRFSGLQFPNYSSELNVNALELDDSALYLCASSSGQPSDYGYTFGSGTRLTVV.

The V call is TRBV3-1 (or the pseudogene TRBV3-2), the J call TRBJ2-7; 10 positions agree with TRBD1. Looked up from germline, CDR1 is LGHDT and CDR2 is YNNKEL (reference sequence). V shed 4 bases and J 5 bases; nucleotides not matched to a gene: 8. CDR3 length: 15 amino acids. The CDR3 DNA follows: TGTGCCAGCAGCCCCCGGGACAGGGGACGCCACGAGCAGTACTTC. It encodes CASSPRDRGRHEQYF.

V is TRBV10-1 and J is TRBJ2-1, with 12 bases matching TRBD2. With V trimmed by 3 bases and J by 1 base, 4 bases remained unmatched. The CDR3 length is 17 residues. The germline CDR1 and CDR2 sequences are WNHNN and SYGVQD (reference sequence). CDR3 amino acids: CASSEPGTSGSYNEQFF. The CDR3 region has the DNA TGCGCCAGCAGTGAACCCGGGACTAGCGGGTCCTACAATGAGCAGTTCTTC.

J is TRBJ2-7 and V is TRBV27; 12 bases line up with TRBD1. The ends lost 3 bases at V and 4 bases at J; junction bases unmatched: 10. Germline CDR1 reads MNHEY; CDR2 reads SMNVEV (reference sequence). The CDR3 covers 17 residues. The DNA for the CDR3 is TGTGCCAGCAGTTTCCTATCCCGGGACAGGGGGCAATACGAGCAGTACTTC. Protein product: CASSFLSRDRGQYEQYF.

This chain uses TRBV9 with TRBJ1-2; 9 bases align to TRBD1. Unmatched junction bases numbered 2, after V lost 3 bases and J lost 8 bases. CDR3 length equals 12 residues. Germline V CDR1 and CDR2: SGDLS, YYNGEE. The CDR3 sequence is CASSADRGGYTF. The CDR3 DNA sequence: TGTGCCAGCAGCGCGGACAGGGGCGGCTACACCTTC.

J is TRBJ1-1 and V is TRBV7-9; 7 positions match TRBD1. The CDR3 is 13 amino acids. V shed 7 bases, J shed 4 bases, and the junction held 6 bases outside the gene matches. Germline loops: CDR1 SEHNR, CDR2 FQNEAQ (reference sequence). DNA of the CDR3: TGTGCCAGCACCCTGACAGGGAGCACTGAAGCTTTCTTT. Translated: CASTLTGSTEAFF.

This chain joins TRBV11-3 and TRBJ2-4; no reliable D call. V was shortened by 6 bases and J by 3 bases, with 12 bases between the two germline ends. The CDR3 runs 14 residues. The germline gives CDR1 SGHNT, CDR2 YENEEA. DNA for the CDR3: TGTGCCAGCAGTTCGAATGCCGGCAAAAACATTCAGTACTTC. Translated, it gives CASSSNAGKNIQYF.

V gene TRBV3-1 (or the pseudogene TRBV3-2) combines with J gene TRBJ2-1; possibly TRBD1 for D (6 bases). Looked up from germline, CDR1 is LGHDT and CDR2 is YNNKEL (reference sequence). The V end lost 3 bases, the J end lost 8 bases, and 17 bases lay between the germline ends. CDR3 length: 15 amino acids. CDR3 in amino acids: CASSQPQRGFHEQFF. CDR3 in DNA: TGTGCCAGCAGCCAGCCCCAAAGGGGGTTCCATGAGCAGTTCTTC.